These T cell receptor beta chains were read from a single sample in a study of T cells in Graves' hyperthyroidism and ophthalmopathy. TCRdb re-called the multiplex PCR reads with MiXCR, one entry per CDR3 protein. The sample consists of 96,000 or so distinct CDR3 sequences, about 51% of them appearing once. Input material: blood. The receptor set was obtained from a woman aged 40 to 50 with Graves' hyperthyroidism. Each CDR3 is given with its conserved first and last residue. The order of the fields is clone size, V gene, D gene, J gene, CDR3 DNA, CDR3 protein. D genes are given only for firm matches. Not all rows give a size; the values are once, few, many and, for expanded clones, a class.

abundance: NA
v_gene: TRBV25-1
d_gene: NA
j_gene: TRBJ1-2
CDR3nt: TGTGCCAGCAAAGACAGCGGTAGGGGAGGGAACTATGGCTACACCTTC
CDR3aa: CASKDSGRGGNYGYTF

abundance: NA
v_gene: TRBV15
d_gene: TRBD2
j_gene: TRBJ2-3
CDR3nt: TGTGCCACCAGCAGAGATCGATTTTCACTAGCGGGCACAGATACGCAGTATTTT
CDR3aa: CATSRDRFSLAGTDTQYF

abundance: many
v_gene: TRBV7-9
d_gene: TRBD1
j_gene: TRBJ1-1
CDR3nt: TGTGCCAGCAGCAGACAGGGTTGGGCTGAAGCTTTCTTT
CDR3aa: CASSRQGWAEAFF

abundance: medium-sized
v_gene: TRBV15
d_gene: NA
j_gene: TRBJ1-6
CDR3nt: TGTGCCACCAGCTCATCCGGGACTCTCCACTTT
CDR3aa: CATSSSGTLHF

abundance: NA
v_gene: TRBV20-1
d_gene: NA
j_gene: TRBJ2-5
CDR3nt: TGCAGTAGTACAGGGGGGGGGCAAGAGACCCAGTACTTC
CDR3aa: CSSTGGGQETQYF

abundance: few
v_gene: TRBV7-9
d_gene: NA
j_gene: TRBJ1-2
CDR3nt: TGTGCCAGCAGTTTATTCTTAGGGGTAACTAACTATGGCTACACCTTC
CDR3aa: CASSLFLGVTNYGYTF

abundance: NA
v_gene: TRBV7-2
d_gene: TRBD2
j_gene: TRBJ2-7
CDR3nt: TGTGCCAGCAGCTTAGGACTAGCGGGAGTCGAGCAGTACTTC
CDR3aa: CASSLGLAGVEQYF

abundance: many
v_gene: TRBV9
d_gene: NA
j_gene: TRBJ2-7
CDR3nt: TGTGCCAGCAGCGTAGGGGCAGGGAGCTCCTACGAGCAGTACTTC
CDR3aa: CASSVGAGSSYEQYF

abundance: NA
v_gene: TRBV4-3
d_gene: NA
j_gene: TRBJ2-7
CDR3nt: TGCGCCAGCAGCCAAGAGAGACTAGGGACCTACGAGGACGAGCAGTACTTC
CDR3aa: CASSQERLGTYEDEQYF

abundance: NA
v_gene: TRBV15
d_gene: NA
j_gene: TRBJ1-4
CDR3nt: TGTGCCACCAGCACTAATGAAAAACTGTTTTTT
CDR3aa: CATSTNEKLFF

abundance: many
v_gene: TRBV6-5
d_gene: TRBD1
j_gene: TRBJ1-1
CDR3nt: TGTGCCGCCCGGGACAGGGGGGACCTTGAAGCTTTCTTT
CDR3aa: CAARDRGDLEAFF

abundance: NA
v_gene: TRBV7-9
d_gene: TRBD1
j_gene: TRBJ2-7
CDR3nt: TGTGCCTGGATGTCATTAGGGACAGCCTCCTACGAGCAGTACTTC
CDR3aa: CAWMSLGTASYEQYF

abundance: few
v_gene: TRBV28
d_gene: NA
j_gene: TRBJ1-2
CDR3nt: TGTGCCAGCACCTTTCAAGGGACGGAGTTATTCTATGGCTACACCTTC
CDR3aa: CASTFQGTELFYGYTF

abundance: many
v_gene: TRBV20-1
d_gene: NA
j_gene: TRBJ1-4
CDR3nt: TGCAGTGCTAGATTACAGAAAAATGAAAAACTGTTTTTT
CDR3aa: CSARLQKNEKLFF

abundance: many
v_gene: TRBV2
d_gene: NA
j_gene: TRBJ2-7
CDR3nt: TGTGCCAGTAGTGCTAGCAGTTACTACGAGCAGTACTTC
CDR3aa: CASSASSYYEQYF

abundance: NA
v_gene: TRBV7-2
d_gene: NA
j_gene: TRBJ2-5
CDR3nt: TGTGCCAGCAGCCAACGACGAGGGAAAGAGACCCAGTACTTC
CDR3aa: CASSQRRGKETQYF

abundance: many
v_gene: TRBV6-5
d_gene: NA
j_gene: TRBJ2-7
CDR3nt: TGTGCCAGCAGCCGATCGGGACTCTCCGGCCACGAGCAGTACTTC
CDR3aa: CASSRSGLSGHEQYF

abundance: many
v_gene: TRBV2
d_gene: TRBD2
j_gene: TRBJ2-7
CDR3nt: TGTGCCAGCAGTGATTTTGGCGGAGCGGGACTCTACGAGCAGTACTTC
CDR3aa: CASSDFGGAGLYEQYF

abundance: NA
v_gene: TRBV10-3
d_gene: NA
j_gene: TRBJ2-5
CDR3nt: TGTGCCATCAGGGCTAGCAATCAGCCCCAGTACTTC
CDR3aa: CAIRASNQPQYF

abundance: many
v_gene: TRBV9
d_gene: TRBD1
j_gene: TRBJ2-5
CDR3nt: TGTGCCAGCAGCGCCTACAGGGGCGCGTGGGAGACCCAGTACTTC
CDR3aa: CASSAYRGAWETQYF

abundance: NA
v_gene: TRBV20-1
d_gene: NA
j_gene: TRBJ2-7
CDR3nt: TGCAGTGCTAGATCCGACGCAACAAGGAACGAGCAGTACTTC
CDR3aa: CSARSDATRNEQYF

abundance: NA
v_gene: TRBV29-1
d_gene: NA
j_gene: TRBJ2-7
CDR3nt: TGCAGCAGTCACCAGGGTGCCCGCTACGAGCAGTACTTC
CDR3aa: CSSHQGARYEQYF

abundance: NA
v_gene: TRBV24-1
d_gene: TRBD1
j_gene: TRBJ1-2
CDR3nt: TGTGCCACCCGTGGACAGGACAACTATGGCTACACCTTC
CDR3aa: CATRGQDNYGYTF

abundance: many
v_gene: TRBV20-1
d_gene: TRBD2
j_gene: TRBJ2-7
CDR3nt: TGCAGTGCTAGATCGGGACTAGCGGGAAACTACGAGCAGTACTTC
CDR3aa: CSARSGLAGNYEQYF

abundance: NA
v_gene: TRBV20-1
d_gene: NA
j_gene: TRBJ2-5
CDR3nt: TGCAGTGCGGAGCACCAAGAGACCCAGTACTTC
CDR3aa: CSAEHQETQYF

abundance: once
v_gene: TRBV9
d_gene: NA
j_gene: TRBJ1-2
CDR3nt: TGTGCCAGCAGCGCAGGTGGACTAGGGGTGAGGTATGGCTACACCTTC
CDR3aa: CASSAGGLGVRYGYTF

abundance: NA
v_gene: TRBV12-3/TRBV12-4
d_gene: TRBD2
j_gene: TRBJ2-1
CDR3nt: TGTGCCAGCAGTGCTAGCGGGACCATTCACTACAATGAGCAGTTCTTC
CDR3aa: CASSASGTIHYNEQFF

abundance: many
v_gene: TRBV12-3/TRBV12-4
d_gene: NA
j_gene: TRBJ2-2
CDR3nt: TGTGCCAGCAGTATCAGGGTGTCCGGGGAGCTGTTTTTT
CDR3aa: CASSIRVSGELFF

abundance: NA
v_gene: TRBV11-2
d_gene: NA
j_gene: TRBJ2-7
CDR3nt: TGTGCCAGCAGCTCAACAACCCCGGACAGCATCTACGAGCAGTACTTC
CDR3aa: CASSSTTPDSIYEQYF

abundance: few
v_gene: TRBV2
d_gene: TRBD1
j_gene: TRBJ1-1
CDR3nt: TGTGCCAGCAGGGGGGACAGGGTGGCTTTCTTT
CDR3aa: CASRGDRVAFF

abundance: many
v_gene: TRBV5-1
d_gene: TRBD1
j_gene: TRBJ2-5
CDR3nt: TGCGCCAGCAGCTCACCCGGGACAGGGGAGACCCAGTACTTC
CDR3aa: CASSSPGTGETQYF

abundance: once
v_gene: TRBV10-3
d_gene: NA
j_gene: TRBJ1-5
CDR3nt: TGTGCCATCAGTGAGGTGGCGGGAGTAGGAGAGACCCAGCATTTT
CDR3aa: CAISEVAGVGETQHF

abundance: many
v_gene: TRBV6-5
d_gene: NA
j_gene: TRBJ1-5
CDR3nt: TGTGCCAGCACCGCCGGACAAAAGGTAGCGCCCCAGCATTTT
CDR3aa: CASTAGQKVAPQHF

abundance: NA
v_gene: TRBV21-1
d_gene: NA
j_gene: TRBJ1-6
CDR3nt: TGTGCCAGCAGCACCGGACCTAATTCACCCCTCCACTTT
CDR3aa: CASSTGPNSPLHF

abundance: many
v_gene: TRBV5-1
d_gene: TRBD1
j_gene: TRBJ1-4
CDR3nt: TGCGCCAGCAGCGGGGGACAGGGGTTAATAGATGAAAAACTGTTTTTT
CDR3aa: CASSGGQGLIDEKLFF

abundance: NA
v_gene: TRBV28
d_gene: NA
j_gene: TRBJ2-5
CDR3nt: TGTGCCAGCAGACCCAGGGGGGCAGAGACCCAGTACTTC
CDR3aa: CASRPRGAETQYF

abundance: many
v_gene: TRBV4-3
d_gene: NA
j_gene: TRBJ2-7
CDR3nt: TGCGCCAGCAGCCGCACCCCCCAAGGGCTGTCCTACGAGCAGTACTTC
CDR3aa: CASSRTPQGLSYEQYF

abundance: once
v_gene: TRBV29-1
d_gene: NA
j_gene: TRBJ1-2
CDR3nt: TGCAGCGTTGAGAGGAGGCGGAACTATGGCTACACCTTC
CDR3aa: CSVERRRNYGYTF

abundance: few
v_gene: TRBV6-1
d_gene: NA
j_gene: TRBJ2-7
CDR3nt: TGTGCCAGCAGACGTCCGGGACTAAATCAAGGGGGCTCCTACGAGCAGTACTTC
CDR3aa: CASRRPGLNQGGSYEQYF

abundance: few
v_gene: TRBV27
d_gene: NA
j_gene: TRBJ2-2
CDR3nt: TGTGCCAGCAGTTTTCTCAGGGGCCCTTCTTCCACCGGGGAGCTGTTTTTT
CDR3aa: CASSFLRGPSSTGELFF

abundance: NA
v_gene: TRBV2
d_gene: NA
j_gene: TRBJ2-7
CDR3nt: TGTGCCAGCAGTTTAGCACAGAGCTACAAGCAGTACTTC
CDR3aa: CASSLAQSYKQYF

abundance: many
v_gene: TRBV7-8
d_gene: NA
j_gene: TRBJ2-2
CDR3nt: TGTGCCAGCAGCTTACCGGGAACTTCCCTTGTCGGGGAGCTGTTTTTT
CDR3aa: CASSLPGTSLVGELFF

abundance: NA
v_gene: TRBV2
d_gene: NA
j_gene: TRBJ2-2
CDR3nt: TGTGCCAGCTCACCGATCGGCGGGGAGCTGTTTTTT
CDR3aa: CASSPIGGELFF

abundance: many
v_gene: TRBV29-1
d_gene: NA
j_gene: TRBJ1-2
CDR3nt: TGCAGCGTTGTAGGGGCCCACTACGACACCTTC
CDR3aa: CSVVGAHYDTF

abundance: few
v_gene: TRBV2
d_gene: TRBD1
j_gene: TRBJ2-3
CDR3nt: TGTGCCAGCGGCCGGGGACAGGGGCGTAGCACAGATACGCAGTATTTT
CDR3aa: CASGRGQGRSTDTQYF

abundance: NA
v_gene: TRBV7-9
d_gene: TRBD2
j_gene: TRBJ2-5
CDR3nt: TGTGCCAGCAGCCCAGGGACATGGACTAGCGGGAGTAGGGTGAAAGAGACCCAGTACTTC
CDR3aa: CASSPGTWTSGSRVKETQYF

abundance: NA
v_gene: TRBV5-1
d_gene: TRBD1
j_gene: TRBJ1-2
CDR3nt: TGCGCCAGCAGCTTGGGGGACAGAACTAACTATGGCCACACCTTC
CDR3aa: CASSLGDRTNYGHTF

abundance: NA
v_gene: TRBV2
d_gene: TRBD1
j_gene: TRBJ2-3
CDR3nt: TGTGCCAGCACTAACGCCCTTGGACAGGGGGCTATAGATATGCAGTATTTT
CDR3aa: CASTNALGQGAIDMQYF

abundance: NA
v_gene: TRBV19
d_gene: NA
j_gene: TRBJ1-1
CDR3nt: TGTGCCAGTGGTATGAGCCGAGGGACCGAAGCTTTCTTT
CDR3aa: CASGMSRGTEAFF

abundance: many
v_gene: TRBV2
d_gene: NA
j_gene: TRBJ1-2
CDR3nt: TGTGCCAGCAGTGAGGCCCTCTCTGAGGGCTACACCTTC
CDR3aa: CASSEALSEGYTF

abundance: many
v_gene: TRBV7-3
d_gene: NA
j_gene: TRBJ2-3
CDR3nt: TGTGCCAGCAGCGACCAGAGGCGGAATACGCAGTATTTT
CDR3aa: CASSDQRRNTQYF

abundance: NA
v_gene: TRBV7-2
d_gene: NA
j_gene: TRBJ1-6
CDR3nt: TGTGCCAGCAGTGGCCGCGGGGGCGTCTACAATTCACCCCTCCACTTT
CDR3aa: CASSGRGGVYNSPLHF

abundance: many
v_gene: TRBV15
d_gene: TRBD2
j_gene: TRBJ2-5
CDR3nt: TGTGCCACCAGCAGAGATCTCTTGGGGCTAGCGGGACTAGAGACCCAGTACTTC
CDR3aa: CATSRDLLGLAGLETQYF

abundance: NA
v_gene: TRBV5-1
d_gene: TRBD2
j_gene: TRBJ2-7
CDR3nt: TGCGCCAGCAGCTCCTTAGCGGGAGTGAACTACGAGCAGGACTTC
CDR3aa: CASSSLAGVNYEQDF

abundance: NA
v_gene: TRBV6-6
d_gene: TRBD1
j_gene: TRBJ1-2
CDR3nt: TGTGCCAGCAGTTACTCGGCGGACAGGATGTCAGGCTACACCTTC
CDR3aa: CASSYSADRMSGYTF